This entry lists 16 T cell receptor beta chains sequenced from one sample in a study of T cell responses to AZD1222 COVID-19 vaccine. Sequencing used immunoSEQ multiplex PCR; TCRdb keeps in-frame clones, though not all of them. The data contain 100,000 to 120,000 clones, roughly 90% of them singletons. The sequenced sample was peripheral blood, obtained on day 0 of AZD1222 vaccination. These TCRs come from an adult in good health.

The chain couples TRBV10-3 to TRBJ2-5, with 10 positions matching TRBD1. Germline CDR1 is ENHRY and CDR2 is SYGVKD. The CDR3 loop spans 15 amino acids. The V segment lost 5 bases and the J segment 5 bases; nucleotides outside the gene matches: 8. CDR3 in amino acids: CAISSGTGVLETQYF. The CDR3 bases are TGTGCCATCAGTTCCGGGACAGGGGTTTTGGAGACCCAGTACTTC.

This chain connects TRBV20-1 to TRBJ1-4; the D is unclear. V lost 3 bases, J lost 0 bases, and 5 bases lay in between. The CDR3 is 13 residues long. Per germline, CDR1 DFQATT and CDR2 SNEGSKA (reference sequence). This chain's CDR3 is CSASAATNEKLFF. The CDR3 bases are TGCAGTGCTAGTGCTGCAACTAATGAAAAACTGTTTTTT.

The chain combines TRBV10-2 with TRBJ1-2; no clear D gene. From germline, CDR1 is WSHSY and CDR2 SAAADI. This CDR3 region has 15 residues. The V gene lost 2 bases and the J gene lost 0 bases, with 10 bases spanning the gap. The DNA for the CDR3 is TGCGCCAGCAGTGAGCGCAGTCCGGCTAACTATGGCTACACCTTC. This gives the protein CASSERSPANYGYTF.

This sequence joins TRBV6-1 and TRBJ1-5, with a tentative D call TRBD1 (5 bases). V lost 3 bases to trimming and J lost 7 bases, with 19 bases between them. The CDR3 is made up of 16 amino acids. From germline, CDR1 is MNHNS and CDR2 SASEGT. The CDR3 here is CASSETSHGGWQPQHF. The CDR3 coding sequence is TGTGCCAGCAGTGAGACAAGTCACGGGGGATGGCAGCCCCAGCATTTT.

V usage is TRBV5-6 and J usage is TRBJ2-7, with D perhaps matching TRBD1 (6 bases). The V gene's germline CDR1 is SGHDT and CDR2 YYEEEE. CDR3 size: 12 residues. With 2 bases removed from V and 7 bases from J, the gap between germline ends came to 10 bases. CDR3 sequence (DNA): TGTGCCAGCAGCTTTATGAGGGGGGAGCAGTACTTC. It translates to CASSFMRGEQYF.

This clone was seen a single time. The J gene is TRBJ1-4, the V gene TRBV24-1; D unclear. The CDR3 length is 13 residues. CDR1 KGHDR and CDR2 SFDVKD come from the germline V gene. V was clipped by 4 bases and J by 11 bases, with 13 bases between them. In DNA, the CDR3 is TGTGCCACCAGTGAACGCGCTAGTATGAAACTGTTTTTT. This gives the protein CATSERASMKLFF.

This clone was detected once. V and J are TRBV28 and TRBJ2-3, with a tentative D call TRBD2 (6 bases). The CDR3 totals 15 residues. Trimming left V 3 bases short and J 0 bases short, with 10 bases between. Germline values: CDR1 MDHEN, CDR2 SYDVKM. CDR3 amino acids: CASSLAGTSTDTQYF. The CDR3 DNA reads TGTGCCAGCAGTTTGGCGGGGACTAGCACAGATACGCAGTATTTT.

The chain joins TRBV28 to TRBJ1-5; D not resolved. This CDR3 spans 14 amino acids. Germline-derived CDR1 and CDR2 are MDHEN and SYDVKM. The V end was cut by 6 bases, the J end by 6 bases, with 15 bases between. The CDR3 is CASSFGQPSQPQHF. The CDR3 bases are TGTGCCAGCAGCTTTGGGCAGCCCAGTCAGCCCCAGCATTTT.

The genes are TRBV28 and TRBJ1-1; D is undetermined. The V and J ends lost 2 bases and 0 bases respectively, with 13 bases between them. This CDR3 is built from 16 residues. CDR1 is MDHEN and CDR2 is SYDVKM in the germline V gene. The CDR3 coding sequence is TGTGCCAGCAGTTTAGGGCCCGGGCAGGTGAACACTGAAGCTTTCTTT. This translates into CASSLGPGQVNTEAFF.

The chain joins TRBV7-8 to TRBJ2-5; 10 bases line up with TRBD2. J lost 5 bases, V lost 6 bases, and 12 bases had no gene match. CDR3 length equals 16 residues. Germline lookup yields CDR1 SGHVS and CDR2 FQNEAQ. The CDR3 DNA is TGTGCCAGCAGTTTTTTGTTAGCGGGGGGAGGGGAGACCCAGTACTTC. Residues: CASSFLLAGGGETQYF.

The rearrangement joins TRBV21-1 to TRBJ1-1. TRBV21-1 is a recognized pseudogene. This CDR3 comprises 18 residues. The CDR3 DNA reads TGTGCCAGCAGCAAGGAAGGAGGGCGGGGTGGTTTGAACACTGAAGCTTTCTTT. Translation: CASSKEGGRGGLNTEAFF.

As to this clone: Sequence at one end of the junction differs from germline and may be a read error. The chain recombines TRBV6-5 with TRBJ2-5, with TRBD2 matching 7 bases. The germline gives CDR1 MNHEY, CDR2 SVGAGI. The CDR3 is 13 amino acids. This chain's CDR3 is CASSRDYQETQYF. The CDR3 coding sequence is TGTGCCAGCAGTCGGGACTACCAGGAGACCCAGTACTTC.

The V gene is TRBV19, the J gene TRBJ2-1; D gene uncertain. V dropped 3 bases and J dropped 6 bases, with 15 bases sitting between them. The CDR3 consists of 15 residues. CDR1 and CDR2 from the germline V gene are LNHDA and SQIVND (reference sequence). The CDR3 DNA sequence: TGTGCCAGTAGTATTAGGCAGGATCCGGGCAATGAGCAGTTCTTC. It translates to CASSIRQDPGNEQFF.

V gene TRBV12-3 or TRBV12-4 combines with J gene TRBJ2-1, with D possibly being TRBD2 (5 bases). With 6 bases removed from V and 2 bases from J, the gap between germline ends came to 8 bases. CDR3 length: 13 residues. Here the CDR3 reads CASSPGTYNEQFF. In DNA, the CDR3 is TGTGCCAGCAGCCCCGGGACCTACAATGAGCAGTTCTTC.

The chain joins TRBV12-5 to TRBJ2-3, with D uncertain. From germline, CDR1 is LGHNT and CDR2 FRNRAP. The CDR3 totals 14 residues. The germline V and J ends were trimmed by 6 bases and 1 base, with 11 bases remaining between them. The DNA for the CDR3 is TGTGCTAGTGGGTACGGACGGTGCACAGATACGCAGTATTTT. The encoded protein is CASGYGRCTDTQYF. Based on the CDR3 plus reference TRBV12-5 and TRBJ2-3, the full variable domain is DARVTQTPRHKVTEMGQEVTMRCQPILGHNTVFWYRQTMMQGLELLAYFRNRAPLDDSGMPKDRFSAEMPDATLATLKIQPSEPRDSAVYFCASGYGRCTDTQYFGPGTRLTVL.

The genes are TRBV25-1 and TRBJ2-1; D not certain. CDR3 size: 14 residues. Germline V gene sequence: CDR1 MGHDK, CDR2 SYGVNS. Trimming removed 3 bases at V and 6 bases at J, with 12 bases between. CDR3 region: CASSDTRRFNEQFF. CDR3 sequence (DNA): TGTGCCAGCAGTGATACGCGACGGTTCAATGAGCAGTTCTTC.